The next 10 T cell receptor beta chains were all read from a single sample in a study of Graves' ophthalmopathy and Graves' hyperthyroidism. Amplification of the TCR beta CDR3 regions used RNA transcripts (as template). First-round RT-PCR with HTBI primers preceded a second-round multiplex PCR. TCRdb processed the multiplex PCR reads anew with MiXCR; each CDR3 protein has one entry. This sample yields about half a million distinct CDR3 sequences, of which around 14% are seen a single time; 8% to 10% belongs to the top ten. The sample taken for sequencing was blood. These receptors came from a woman aged 25 to 39 with Graves' ophthalmopathy.

The chain carries TRBV6-1 and TRBJ2-2; possible D gene TRBD1, 6 bases. Deletions cut 6 bases from V and 3 bases from J, with 14 bases between. This CDR3 has 15 residues. CDR1 is MNHNS and CDR2 is SASEGT in the germline V gene. The CDR3 sequence is CASSDKNRDTGELFF. The DNA of the CDR3 is TGTGCCAGCAGCGATAAAAACAGGGACACCGGGGAGCTGTTTTTT.

This clonotype was observed at least ten times. J is TRBJ1-5 and V is TRBV19; D not resolved. Deletions cut 3 bases from V and 6 bases from J, with 9 bases between. The CDR3 contains 13 residues. Germline CDR1 reads LNHDA; CDR2 reads SQIVND (reference sequence). DNA of the CDR3: TGTGCCAGTAGTATTGGGGTCGTTCAGCCCCAGCATTTT. As protein: CASSIGVVQPQHF.

As concerns this clonotype: This may stem from a read error, because a much larger clone lies one nucleotide away. The rearrangement joins TRBV11-1 to TRBJ2-2; the match to TRBD2 covers 9 bases. The CDR3 is 19 residues long. Per germline, CDR1 SGHAT and CDR2 FQDESV (reference sequence). The CDR3 DNA is TGTGCGAGCGGGGGGCAGTATTCTAGCGGGATACCGAACACCGGGGAGCTGTTTTTT. Translation: CASGGQYSSGIPNTGELFF.

This clonotype has at least ten counts. The chain combines TRBV28 with TRBJ1-2; TRBD1 aligns across 8 bases. The CDR3 totals 15 residues. V trimming: 2 bases; J trimming: 5 bases; junction bases outside the gene matches: 7. Germline values: CDR1 MDHEN, CDR2 SYDVKM. The CDR3, as DNA: TGTGCCAGCAGTTTACCCCAACAGGGGGTTTATGGCTACACCTTC. Protein: CASSLPQQGVYGYTF.

The V gene is TRBV2, the J gene TRBJ1-5; the D gene is possibly TRBD1 (6 bases). CDR1 is SNHLY, CDR2 FYNNEI, per germline. Trimming took off 0 bases at V and 3 bases at J, with 12 bases between the two ends. The CDR3 loop spans 16 amino acids. The CDR3 protein is CASSEARGRPNQPQHF. CDR3 bases: TGTGCCAGCAGTGAAGCCCGGGGGCGCCCCAATCAGCCCCAGCATTTT.

This clonotype was seen ten or more times. The rearrangement joins TRBV29-1 to TRBJ1-2; 9 bases agree with TRBD1. The CDR3 is made up of 12 amino acids. V was clipped by 7 bases and J by 6 bases; unmatched bases: 6. Germline V gives CDR1 SQVTM, CDR2 ANQGSEA. DNA for the CDR3: TGCAGCGCTACTACAGGGGGCGATGGCTACACCTTC. This translates into CSATTGGDGYTF.

The table lists this clonotype with many counts. The chain combines TRBV28 with TRBJ2-7, with no clear D. The germline gives CDR1 MDHEN, CDR2 SYDVKM. The CDR3 runs 14 residues. Trimming pared 6 bases from V and 0 bases from J, leaving 12 bases between. The CDR3 DNA is TGTGCCAGCAGAGACGGAATAAGCTCCTACGAGCAGTACTTC. This encodes CASRDGISSYEQYF. The entire variable domain, with the rest obtained from reference TRBV28 and TRBJ2-7, is as follows: DVKVTQSSRYLVKRTGEKVFLECVQDMDHENMFWYRQDPGLGLRLIYFSYDVKMKEKGDIPEGYSVSREKKERFSLILESASTNQTSMYLCASRDGISSYEQYFGPGTRLTVT.

This clonotype has ten or more counts. V is TRBV11-2 and J is TRBJ1-3; D call uncertain. The germline V and J ends were trimmed by 3 bases and 8 bases, with 11 bases remaining between them. The length of the CDR3 is 13 residues. In germline, CDR1 is SGHAT, CDR2 FQNNGV. CDR3 protein: CASSFAWSDTIYF. The CDR3 DNA sequence: TGTGCCAGCAGCTTCGCCTGGTCGGACACCATATATTTT. Combining the CDR3 with reference TRBV11-2 and TRBJ1-3 gives the whole variable domain EAGVAQSPRYKIIEKRQSVAFWCNPISGHATLYWYQQILGQGPKLLIQFQNNGVVDDSQLPKDRFSAERLKGVDSTLKIQPAKLEDSAVYLCASSFAWSDTIYFGEGSWLTVV.

This clonotype was observed many times. The chain employs TRBV15 and TRBJ2-7; 10 positions agree with TRBD1. The CDR3 totals 15 residues. Germline V gene sequence: CDR1 LNHNV, CDR2 YYDKDF (reference sequence). V trimming: 4 bases; J trimming: 5 bases; junction bases outside the gene matches: 8. The CDR3 nucleotides are TGTGCCACCAGCAAGGTGGACAGGGGGTTCCACGAGCAGTACTTC. Amino acid sequence: CATSKVDRGFHEQYF.

This clonotype has a count of ten or more. V is TRBV12-3 or TRBV12-4 and J is TRBJ1-1, with 8 bases aligning to TRBD1. Trimming removed 4 bases from V and 6 bases from J; junction bases left unmatched: 10. The CDR3 has 15 amino acids. CDR3 nucleotides: TGTGCCAGCAGTTCGGAACAGGGGGGTTTCGCTGAAGCTTTCTTT. It encodes CASSSEQGGFAEAFF.